This paragraph covers one TCR beta chain sequence. What it binds is not known. Use of 60 Vbeta and 13 Jbeta primers characterized the PCR. In the study's own analysis: Later work found 65 million to 85 million unique TCR beta chains, with about 10 million shared. The table came from immunoSEQ multiplex PCR; TCRdb's copy has only in-frame clones and leaves some out. V, J and clone size are those of that table, while D and trimming were read from the DNA. The sample lists 100,000 to 150,000 clones; about two thirds were seen once. This sample was included in a study of cytomegalovirus exposure and HLA in healthy donors. Study results and caveats: Most TCR sequences showed up rarely, but some public TCRs showed up in many donors. Among TCR beta chains of equal frequency, HLA-associated ones were more clonally expanded in a later analysis.

Germline V gene data show CDR1 as SGHAT and CDR2 as FQDESV (reference sequence). This CDR3 comprises 13 residues. V was cut by 3 bases and J by 3 bases, with 9 bases left in between. This sequence originates from a woman aged 55-70 years in good health and CMV-seropositive. Sequences were obtained from PBMCs. The rearrangement joins TRBV11-1 to TRBJ2-7; a weak D match, TRBD1 (5 bases). CDR3 DNA sequence: TGTGCCAGCAGCTTCGGCCAGGGCTACGAGCAGTACTTC. This gives the protein CASSFGQGYEQYF.